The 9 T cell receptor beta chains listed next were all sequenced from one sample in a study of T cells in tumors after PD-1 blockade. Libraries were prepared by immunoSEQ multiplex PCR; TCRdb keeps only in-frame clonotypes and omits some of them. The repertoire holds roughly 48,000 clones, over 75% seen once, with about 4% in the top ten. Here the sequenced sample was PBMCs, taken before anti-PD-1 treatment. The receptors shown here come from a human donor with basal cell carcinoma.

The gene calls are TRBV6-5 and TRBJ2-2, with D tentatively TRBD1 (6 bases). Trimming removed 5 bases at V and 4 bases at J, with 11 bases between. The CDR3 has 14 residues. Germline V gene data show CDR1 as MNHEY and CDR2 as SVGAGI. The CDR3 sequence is CASSPGHFTGELFF. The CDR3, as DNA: TGTGCCAGCAGTCCGGGACACTTCACCGGGGAGCTGTTTTTT.

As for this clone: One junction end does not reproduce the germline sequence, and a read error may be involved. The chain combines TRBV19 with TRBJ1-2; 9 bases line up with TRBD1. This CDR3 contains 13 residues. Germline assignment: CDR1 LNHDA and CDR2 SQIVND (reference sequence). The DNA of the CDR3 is TGTGCCAGTAGTGTAGACAGGGGGTATGGCTACACCTTC. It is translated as CASSVDRGYGYTF. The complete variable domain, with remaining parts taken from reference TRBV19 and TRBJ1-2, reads DGGITQSPKYLFRKEGQNVTLSCEQNLNHDAMYWYRQDPGQGLRLIYYSQIVNDFQKGDIAEGYSVSREKKESFPLTVTSAQKNPTAFYLCASSVDRGYGYTFGSGTRLTVV.

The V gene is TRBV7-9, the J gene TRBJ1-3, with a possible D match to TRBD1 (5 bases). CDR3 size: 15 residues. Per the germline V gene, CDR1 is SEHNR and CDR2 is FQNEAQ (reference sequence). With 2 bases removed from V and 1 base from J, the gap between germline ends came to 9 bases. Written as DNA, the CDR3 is TGTGCCAGCAGCTTAAGGGGCACGTCTGGAAACACCATATATTTT. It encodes CASSLRGTSGNTIYF.

Written as DNA, the CDR3 is TGTGCCAGCAGCATGGGAATCGTCTACGAGCAGTACTTC. Protein product: CASSMGIVYEQYF. This chain uses TRBV5-6 with TRBJ2-7; D gene ambiguous. CDR1 and CDR2 from the germline V gene are SGHDT and YYEEEE. This CDR3 has 13 residues. The ends were cut back, 4 bases at V and 3 bases at J, with 11 bases in the middle. The whole variable domain, remainder taken from reference TRBV5-6 and TRBJ2-7, is DAGVTQSPTHLIKTRGQQVTLRCSPKSGHDTVSWYQQALGQGPQFIFQYYEEEERQRGNFPDRFSGHQFPNYSSELNVNALLLGDSALYLCASSMGIVYEQYFGPGTRLTVT.

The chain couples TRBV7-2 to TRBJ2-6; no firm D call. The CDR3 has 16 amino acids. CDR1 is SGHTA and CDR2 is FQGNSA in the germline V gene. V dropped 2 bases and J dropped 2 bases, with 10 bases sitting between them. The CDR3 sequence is CASSLSWVAGANVLTF. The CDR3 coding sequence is TGTGCCAGCAGCTTATCCTGGGTAGCTGGGGCCAACGTCCTGACTTTC.

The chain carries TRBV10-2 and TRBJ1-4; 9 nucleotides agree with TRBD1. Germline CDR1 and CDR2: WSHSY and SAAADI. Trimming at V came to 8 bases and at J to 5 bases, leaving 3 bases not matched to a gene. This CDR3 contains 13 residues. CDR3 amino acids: CASQDRGNEKLFF. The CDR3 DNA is TGCGCCAGCCAGGACAGGGGAAATGAAAAACTGTTTTTT.

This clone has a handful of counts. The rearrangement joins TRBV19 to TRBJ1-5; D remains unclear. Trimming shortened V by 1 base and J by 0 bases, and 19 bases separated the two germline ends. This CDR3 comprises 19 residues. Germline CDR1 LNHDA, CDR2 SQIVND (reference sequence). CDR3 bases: TGTGCCAGTAGTATAGCCGCTGGGTCTGTCCGGAATAGCAATCAGCCCCAGCATTTT. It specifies CASSIAAGSVRNSNQPQHF.

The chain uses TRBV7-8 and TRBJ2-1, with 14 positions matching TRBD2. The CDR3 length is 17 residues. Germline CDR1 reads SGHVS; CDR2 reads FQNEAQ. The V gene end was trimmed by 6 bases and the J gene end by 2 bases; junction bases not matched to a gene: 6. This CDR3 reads CASSDWTSGGTYNEQFF. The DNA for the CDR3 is TGTGCCAGCAGTGATTGGACTAGCGGGGGGACCTACAATGAGCAGTTCTTC.

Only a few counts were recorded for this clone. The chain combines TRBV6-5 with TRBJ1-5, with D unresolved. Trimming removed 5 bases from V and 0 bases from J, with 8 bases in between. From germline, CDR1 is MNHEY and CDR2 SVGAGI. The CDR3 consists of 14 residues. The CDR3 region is CASSPDGSNQPQHF. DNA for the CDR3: TGTGCCAGCAGTCCCGACGGTAGCAATCAGCCCCAGCATTTT.